The present T cell receptor (beta chain) was sequenced within a study of PD-L1 blockade in urothelial cancer. Study summary: The year 2014 saw patients start atezolizumab, 1,200 mg intravenously every 3 weeks. Blood was subjected to analysis at 3 weeks (second dose) and 6 weeks following treatment start.

TCRdb keeps only in-frame clones here, not all; method: immunoSEQ multiplex PCR. Among about 43,000 clones, 88% were seen once, and the ten largest hold roughly an eighth. Germline V gene sequence: CDR1 SEHNR, CDR2 FQNEAQ (reference sequence). The J segment lost 5 bases and the V segment lost 3 bases, leaving 9 bases of the junction unmatched. The CDR3 consists of 17 residues. The chain uses TRBV7-9 and TRBJ2-3, with TRBD2 matching 12 bases. The sequencing used PBMCs, collected around atezolizumab (anti-PD-L1) treatment. The TCR sequence derives from a woman aged 55-70 years with urothelial cancer. In DNA form, the CDR3 reads TGTGCCAGCAGCTTTGGTCGGCTAGCGGGAGGGGGAGATACGCAGTATTTT. Translated: CASSFGRLAGGGDTQYF. Full variable domain (missing parts from reference TRBV7-9 and TRBJ2-3): DTGVSQNPRHKITKRGQNVTFRCDPISEHNRLYWYRQTLGQGPEFLTYFQNEAQLEKSRLLSDRFSAERPKGSFSTLEIQRTEQGDSAMYLCASSFGRLAGGGDTQYFGPGTRLTVL.